The source of this T cell receptor beta chain is a study of cytomegalovirus exposure and HLA in healthy donors. Assay used: immunoSEQ multiplex PCR; TCRdb lists only in-frame clones, some missing. Found here are about 330,000 clones, 75% to 90% of them singletons; the top ten hold about 0.8%. V shed 11 bases and J shed 0 bases, with 10 bases lying between them. The CDR3 runs to 12 residues. Per germline, CDR1 WNHNN and CDR2 SYGVQD (reference sequence). This clone was detected a few times. This sequence originates from a woman under 30 in good health and CMV-seronegative. V usage is TRBV10-1 and J usage is TRBJ1-1; no reliable D call. Sequencing input: PBMCs. The CDR3 region has the DNA TGCGCCCGACATCCCTTGAACACTGAAGCTTTCTTT. This codes for CARHPLNTEAFF.